This record covers a single T cell receptor beta chain. The antigen remains undetermined. The protocol was immunoSEQ multiplex PCR, while the TCRdb copy is restricted to in-frame clones and leaves out a portion. The repertoire holds approximately 1,100 clones, with about 60% as singletons. The CDR3 has 15 residues. Germline CDR1 is SGDLS and CDR2 is YYNGEE. With 3 bases removed from V and 7 bases from J, the gap between germline ends came to 17 bases. The sample is drawn from a study of CD8 T cell repertoires and HIV-1 epitope variants. Study-wide background: T cells were stimulated with Twenty-five Gag and Nef peptides separately. Controls included no peptide, Ebola AY9 epitope, and a CMV, EBV, flu pool. Epitopes were three Gag families plus Nef HW9 and YT9.

J is TRBJ1-5 and V is TRBV9, with D tentatively TRBD1 (5 bases). The clonotype was recovered from a male donor with HIV. The specimen was cultured CD8+ T cells derived from PBMCs. This chain's CDR3 is CASSASKGLSQPQHF. The CDR3 bases are TGTGCCAGCAGCGCCAGTAAGGGGTTGTCGCAGCCCCAGCATTTT.